The 6 T cell receptor beta chains in this list originate from one sample, sequenced in a study of vaccination and CD4 T cells after COVID-19. Sequenced with the Oncomine TCR Beta short-read assay was DNA taken from cultured CD4+ T cells. From the PCR reads, TCRdb called clonotypes with MiXCR, one entry per CDR3 protein. Seen here are approximately 19,000 distinct CDR3 sequences, about two thirds observed once, and the top ten hold around 6%. The antigens for these receptors are not known. Treatment noted: roughly 11-day PBMC culture with coronavirus spike peptide pools or control peptides (ViraFEST assay). Sequencing was done on a sample of CD4+ T cells from blood, cultured in vitro. The source of these receptors is a human donor who had recovered from COVID-19.

The genes are TRBV6-5 and TRBJ2-7; D gene uncertain. Trimming took off 2 bases at V and 4 bases at J, with 12 bases between the two ends. Germline-derived CDR1 and CDR2 are MNHEY and SVGAGI. The CDR3 consists of 14 residues. The CDR3 spells CASSYGLAKYEQYF. The DNA for the CDR3 is TGTGCCAGCAGTTACGGGCTGGCTAAGTACGAGCAGTACTTC.

The genes are TRBV6-1 and TRBJ1-5, with D unclear. Between the trimmed V and J ends, which lost 6 bases and 0 bases, there was a span of 12 bases. This CDR3 has 15 residues. CDR1 is MNHNS and CDR2 is SASEGT in the germline V gene. In nucleotides, the CDR3 is TGTGCCAGCAGCTCGAGACCCGTTAGCAATCAGCCCCAGCATTTT. It yields the protein CASSSRPVSNQPQHF.

The chain carries TRBV6-5 and TRBJ2-7; a possible D gene is TRBD2 (5 bases). The CDR3 is 14 amino acids. V dropped 2 bases and J dropped 2 bases, with 10 bases sitting between them. The germline V gene encodes CDR1 MNHEY and CDR2 SVGAGI. CDR3 in DNA: TGTGCCAGCAGTTACCACCCCGGGACCTACGAGCAGTACTTC. Protein product: CASSYHPGTYEQYF.

The chain employs TRBV6-5 and TRBJ2-7; tentatively, D is TRBD1 (5 bases). Germline V gives CDR1 MNHEY, CDR2 SVGAGI. V lost 0 bases and J lost 8, with 11 bases in between. CDR3 size: 13 residues. The CDR3 sequence is CASSYSQGLQQYF. CDR3 in DNA: TGTGCCAGCAGTTACTCCCAGGGATTACAGCAGTACTTC.

The CDR3 protein is CASSFTGSTDTQYF. The CDR3 DNA sequence: TGTGCCAGCAGTTTTACAGGTAGCACAGATACGCAGTATTTT. V and J are TRBV12-3 or TRBV12-4 and TRBJ2-3, with D maybe TRBD1 (5 bases). Trimming took off 3 bases at V and 0 bases at J, with 7 bases between the two ends. The CDR3 has 14 residues.

This clonotype was picked up a small number of times. This chain links TRBV20-1 with TRBJ2-3; 8 bases match TRBD2. Trimming cost V 1 base and J 2 bases; bases outside gene matches: 5. The CDR3 is made up of 15 amino acids. The germline V gene has CDR1 DFQATT and CDR2 SNEGSKA (reference sequence). In DNA, the CDR3 is TGCAGTGCTAGAGGCGGCGGGAGGAACACAGATACGCAGTATTTT. This encodes CSARGGGRNTDTQYF.